Following are 25 T cell receptor beta chains from one sample sequenced in a study of blood T cell repertoires in COVID-19. Assay: immunoSEQ multiplex PCR; the TCRdb copy retains only in-frame clones and omits some. Altogether some 41,000 clones are present, 81% being singletons, with the ten largest covering about 40%. Sequencing used peripheral blood. The source of these receptors is a man aged 40-49 years with active or convalescent COVID-19.

This chain joins TRBV28 and TRBJ2-7, with TRBD1 identical over 8 bases. There are 15 residues in the CDR3. V dropped 4 bases and J dropped 7; count of bases not matched to a gene: 12. The germline CDR1 and CDR2 sequences are MDHEN and SYDVKM. The CDR3 nucleotides are TGTGCCAGCAGTTCCGCCGGGACAGGCTTAAGGGAGCAGTACTTC. Translating gives CASSSAGTGLREQYF.

This chain links TRBV6-4 with TRBJ2-3, with TRBD1 matching over 7 bases. The CDR3 is 15 amino acids. Germline V gene data show CDR1 as MRHNA and CDR2 as SNTAGT. The V and J ends lost 5 bases and 4 bases, in that order; junction bases with no gene match: 9. CDR3 region: CASSKTTGSADTQYF. In DNA, the CDR3 is TGTGCCAGCAGTAAAACGACAGGGTCGGCAGATACGCAGTATTTT.

This chain uses TRBV29-1 with TRBJ2-7; D is unclear. CDR1 SQVTM and CDR2 ANQGSEA come from the germline V gene. V lost 5 bases and J 3 bases, leaving 11 bases between the germline ends. The CDR3 covers 12 residues. CDR3 amino acids: CSVLTHVYEQYF. As DNA, the CDR3 is TGCAGCGTTCTGACTCACGTCTACGAGCAGTACTTC.

Here the CDR3 DNA reads TGCGCCAGCAGGTACCGGGTCTCGGTCTCCTACGAGCAGTACTTC. It codes for CASRYRVSVSYEQYF. This chain links TRBV5-1 with TRBJ2-7; D uncertain. This CDR3 has 15 residues. The germline V and J ends were trimmed by 5 bases and 0 bases, with 15 bases remaining between them. Germline lookup yields CDR1 SGHRS and CDR2 YFSETQ.

The gene calls are TRBV29-1 and TRBJ1-5, with a possible D match to TRBD1 (5 bases). Trimming stripped 5 bases from V and 1 base from J, with 6 bases between. The CDR3 is 12 amino acids. Germline V lookup: CDR1 SQVTM, CDR2 ANQGSEA. The CDR3: CSVQGSNQPQHF. CDR3 sequence (DNA): TGCAGCGTTCAGGGCAGCAATCAGCCCCAGCATTTT.

This chain connects TRBV5-1 to TRBJ2-1, with D tentatively TRBD2 (6 bases). This CDR3 is built from 16 residues. Per germline, CDR1 SGHRS and CDR2 YFSETQ. V lost 1 base, J lost 4 bases, and 15 bases lay in between. The CDR3 DNA is TGCGCCAGCAGCTTGAGAGGAAGGGAGGTTTACAATGAGCAGTTCTTC. Its translation is CASSLRGREVYNEQFF.

The chain recombines TRBV27 with TRBJ2-7; D is perhaps TRBD2 (5 bases). The CDR3 contains 14 residues. Germline V gives CDR1 MNHEY, CDR2 SMNVEV (reference sequence). Trimming removed 6 bases from V and 4 bases from J, with 16 bases in between. CDR3 DNA: TGTGCCAGCAGCTCCTCGCGCGAGGGATACGAGCAGTACTTC. Amino acids: CASSSSREGYEQYF.

The chain employs TRBV5-1 and TRBJ2-2; D not certain. The CDR3 extends over 14 amino acids. V dropped 4 bases and J dropped 5 bases, with 12 bases sitting between them. Germline V gene sequence: CDR1 SGHRS, CDR2 YFSETQ. CDR3 protein: CASSGSGWTGELFF. The CDR3 coding sequence is TGCGCCAGCAGCGGATCCGGGTGGACCGGGGAGCTGTTTTTT.

This sequence joins TRBV6-5 and TRBJ1-1; D not certain. Looked up from germline, CDR1 is MNHEY and CDR2 is SVGAGI. Trimming removed 9 bases at V and 3 bases at J, with 20 bases between. CDR3 length equals 15 residues. In nucleotides, the CDR3 is TGTGCCAGTAAACCCCCTGGAGGCAGCTACACTGAAGCTTTCTTT. Translating it yields CASKPPGGSYTEAFF.

The chain employs TRBV6-6 and TRBJ1-1, with D possibly being TRBD1 (5 bases). Trimming took off 2 bases at V and 5 bases at J, with 6 bases between the two ends. Germline V gene sequence: CDR1 MNHNY, CDR2 SVGAGI (reference sequence). The CDR3 runs to 12 residues. Here the CDR3 reads CASSYGGTEAFF. The CDR3, as DNA: TGTGCCAGCAGTTACGGGGGGACTGAAGCTTTCTTT.

V gene TRBV4-2 combines with J gene TRBJ2-2; the match to TRBD1 covers 7 bases. After removal of 5 bases from V and 4 bases from J, the junction contained 7 bases not matched to a gene. CDR1 is LGHNA and CDR2 is YNFKEQ in the germline V gene. This CDR3 has 15 residues. CDR3 sequence: CASSAPGQITGELFF. In DNA form, the CDR3 reads TGTGCCAGCAGCGCTCCGGGACAGATCACCGGGGAGCTGTTTTTT.

The rearrangement links TRBV4-1 to TRBJ2-7; 10 bases match TRBD2. Germline CDR1 is MGHRA and CDR2 is YSYEKL. Unmatched junction bases numbered 6, after V lost 5 bases and J lost 2 bases. The CDR3 totals 15 residues. This CDR3 reads CASSIGLAGAYEQYF. CDR3 in DNA: TGCGCCAGCAGCATCGGGCTAGCGGGAGCCTACGAGCAGTACTTC.

This chain joins TRBV2 and TRBJ1-5; D unresolved. The CDR3 runs 14 residues. Trimming stripped 8 bases from V and 0 bases from J, with 11 bases between. In germline, CDR1 is SNHLY, CDR2 FYNNEI. The CDR3, as DNA: TGTGCCAGCGGAGGGTTAATTAGCAATCAGCCCCAGCATTTT. This sequence encodes CASGGLISNQPQHF.

V gene TRBV2 combines with J gene TRBJ1-4; D remains ambiguous. Trimming shortened V by 2 bases and J by 7 bases, and 17 bases separated the two germline ends. The CDR3 runs to 16 residues. The germline V gene has CDR1 SNHLY and CDR2 FYNNEI. CDR3 nucleotide sequence: TGTGCCAGCAGTGAACAGTCCCTAACTTCGGGTGAAAAACTGTTTTTT. Amino acids: CASSEQSLTSGEKLFF.

The chain uses TRBV6-5 and TRBJ1-1; D is perhaps TRBD1 (6 bases). Germline loops: CDR1 MNHEY, CDR2 SVGAGI. The CDR3 length is 15 residues. V was clipped by 4 bases and J by 2 bases, with 14 bases between them. For the CDR3, the DNA is TGTGCCAGCAGTTTAACGGGACAAATCAACACTGAAGCTTTCTTT. It yields the protein CASSLTGQINTEAFF.

This clone was seen only a few times. The chain links TRBV4-1 to TRBJ1-1, with D tentatively TRBD1 (5 bases). Trimming pared 1 base from V and 4 bases from J, leaving 19 bases between. The V gene's germline CDR1 is MGHRA and CDR2 YSYEKL. This CDR3 has 17 amino acids. The CDR3 DNA reads as TGCGCCAGCAGCCAAGGACGGGGGGATGCGGTGGGCACTGAAGCTTTCTTT. It specifies CASSQGRGDAVGTEAFF.

The chain uses TRBV6-5 and TRBJ1-4; the D gene is possibly TRBD1 (5 bases). Per germline, CDR1 MNHEY and CDR2 SVGAGI. V was pared by 0 bases and J by 8 bases, with 16 bases between. The CDR3 has 16 amino acids. The CDR3 DNA is TGTGCCAGCAGTTACTCTCGGGGGGTGAGAGACGAAAAACTGTTTTTT. It specifies CASSYSRGVRDEKLFF.

The chain recombines TRBV6-6 with TRBJ2-1; D is possibly TRBD2 (5 bases). Germline CDR1 and CDR2: MNHNY and SVGAGI (reference sequence). Trimming left V 4 bases short and J 10 bases short, with 11 bases between. The CDR3 runs to 12 residues. CDR3 sequence reads: CASSSTSNEQFF. The DNA of the CDR3 is TGTGCCAGCAGTTCCACTAGTAACGAGCAGTTCTTC.

The J gene is TRBJ2-7, the V gene TRBV7-2; 10 bases agree with TRBD1. Germline CDR1 reads SGHTA; CDR2 reads FQGNSA. CDR3 length: 16 residues. After removal of 5 bases from V and 2 bases from J, the junction contained 9 bases not matched to a gene. The CDR3 sequence: CASSKEGGTGAYEQYF. In DNA, the CDR3 is TGTGCCAGCAGCAAAGAAGGTGGGACAGGGGCCTACGAGCAGTACTTC.

The rearrangement joins TRBV27 to TRBJ1-5, with no clear D. V was shortened by 3 bases and J by 3 bases, with 3 bases between the two germline ends. Germline V gene lookup returns CDR1 MNHEY and CDR2 SMNVEV (reference sequence). The CDR3 is 12 residues long. The DNA for the CDR3 is TGTGCCAGCAGTTTTTACAATCAGCCCCAGCATTTT. It codes for CASSFYNQPQHF.

In this sample, this clone turned up a few times. The V and J genes are TRBV4-2 and TRBJ1-1, with 12 bases lining up with TRBD1. V shed 3 bases, J shed 4 bases, and the junction held 3 bases outside the gene matches. Looked up from germline, CDR1 is LGHNA and CDR2 is YNFKEQ. The CDR3 has 15 amino acids. CDR3 DNA sequence: TGTGCCAGCAGCCATAGGGACAGGGGGCCCACTGAAGCTTTCTTT. Translating it yields CASSHRDRGPTEAFF.

The genes are TRBV14 and TRBJ1-2; the D gene is possibly TRBD1 (5 bases). Trimming cost V 1 base and J 5 bases, with 11 bases left between them. The CDR3 contains 14 residues. Germline V lookup: CDR1 SGHDN, CDR2 FVKESK. The CDR3 nucleotides are TGTGCCAGCAGCCAAGTCAAGGAGGGGTATGGCTACACCTTC. As protein: CASSQVKEGYGYTF.

The V gene is TRBV5-6, the J gene TRBJ1-4; 10 bases fit TRBD1. The CDR3 totals 15 residues. The germline V gene encodes CDR1 SGHDT and CDR2 YYEEEE. The J segment lost 7 bases and the V segment lost 6 bases, leaving 9 bases of the junction unmatched. CDR3 sequence reads: CASTKDRGGSEKLFF. The CDR3 DNA reads TGTGCCAGCACCAAGGACAGGGGGGGTAGTGAAAAACTGTTTTTT.

This chain uses TRBV6-5 with TRBJ2-5, with 8 nucleotides matching TRBD1. This CDR3 comprises 13 residues. V shed 6 bases and J 5 bases; nucleotides not matched to a gene: 5. From germline, CDR1 is MNHEY and CDR2 SVGAGI. Here the CDR3 DNA reads TGTGCCAGCAGGACAGGGGTAGGGGAGACCCAGTACTTC. Protein product: CASRTGVGETQYF.

This rearrangement joins TRBV5-1 to TRBJ2-6, with D hard to call. This CDR3 is 14 amino acids long. Germline CDR1 reads SGHRS; CDR2 reads YFSETQ. The ends were cut back, 5 bases at V and 2 bases at J, with 8 bases in the middle. The CDR3 loop reads CASRGVAGANVLTF. The CDR3 bases are TGCGCCAGCAGGGGCGTTGCTGGGGCCAACGTCCTGACTTTC.